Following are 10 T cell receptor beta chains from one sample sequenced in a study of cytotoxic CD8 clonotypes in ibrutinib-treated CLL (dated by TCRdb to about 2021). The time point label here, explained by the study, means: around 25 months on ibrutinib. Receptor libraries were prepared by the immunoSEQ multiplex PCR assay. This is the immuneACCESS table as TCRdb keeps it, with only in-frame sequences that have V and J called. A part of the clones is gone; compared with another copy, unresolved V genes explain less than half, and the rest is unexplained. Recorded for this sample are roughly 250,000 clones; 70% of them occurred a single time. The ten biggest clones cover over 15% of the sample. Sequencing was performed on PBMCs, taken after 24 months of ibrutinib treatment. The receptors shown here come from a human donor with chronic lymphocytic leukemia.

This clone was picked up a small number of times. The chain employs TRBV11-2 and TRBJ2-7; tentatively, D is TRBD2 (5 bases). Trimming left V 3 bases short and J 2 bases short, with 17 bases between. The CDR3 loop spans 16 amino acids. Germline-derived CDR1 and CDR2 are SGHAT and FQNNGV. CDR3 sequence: CASSFKRTGVPYEQYF. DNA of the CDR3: TGTGCCAGCAGCTTCAAGCGGACGGGCGTACCCTACGAGCAGTACTTC.

The CDR3 loop is CASSLTLAGGAYEQYF. In DNA, the CDR3 is TGCGCCAGCAGCCTTACCCTAGCGGGAGGGGCCTACGAGCAGTACTTC. The chain is built from TRBV4-1 and TRBJ2-7; 12 bases align to TRBD2. Germline V gives CDR1 MGHRA, CDR2 YSYEKL. Trimming cost V 4 bases and J 2 bases; bases outside gene matches: 6. The CDR3 has 16 residues.

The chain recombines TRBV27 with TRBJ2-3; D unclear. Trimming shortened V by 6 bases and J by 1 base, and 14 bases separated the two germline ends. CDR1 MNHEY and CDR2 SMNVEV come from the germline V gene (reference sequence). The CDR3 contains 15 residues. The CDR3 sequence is CASSPPGYRTDTQYF. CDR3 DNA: TGTGCCAGCAGCCCTCCGGGCTACCGCACAGATACGCAGTATTTT.

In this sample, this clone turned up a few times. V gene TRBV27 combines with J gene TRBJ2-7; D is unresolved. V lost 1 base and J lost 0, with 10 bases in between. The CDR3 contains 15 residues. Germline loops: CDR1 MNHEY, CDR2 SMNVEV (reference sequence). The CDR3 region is CASSLWAMSSYEQYF. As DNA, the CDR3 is TGTGCCAGCAGTTTATGGGCCATGAGCTCCTACGAGCAGTACTTC.

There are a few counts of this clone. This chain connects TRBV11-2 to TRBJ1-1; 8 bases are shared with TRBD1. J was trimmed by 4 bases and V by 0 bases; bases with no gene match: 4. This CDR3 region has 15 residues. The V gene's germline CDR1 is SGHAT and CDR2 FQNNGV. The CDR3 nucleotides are TGTGCCAGCAGCTTAGATCCTACAGGGGGCACTGAAGCTTTCTTT. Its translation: CASSLDPTGGTEAFF.

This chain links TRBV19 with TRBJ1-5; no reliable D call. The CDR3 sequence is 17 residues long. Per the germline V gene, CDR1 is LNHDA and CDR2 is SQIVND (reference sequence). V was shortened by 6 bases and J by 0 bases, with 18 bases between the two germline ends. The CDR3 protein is CASSEVGLTISNQPQHF. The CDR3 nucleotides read TGTGCCAGTAGCGAGGTCGGGCTGACAATTAGCAATCAGCCCCAGCATTTT.

CDR3 in DNA: TGTGCCAGCAGCTTTACGACCACATTAGCCAAAAACATTCAGTACTTC. It specifies CASSFTTTLAKNIQYF. The chain links TRBV7-9 to TRBJ2-4; D is unclear. V was shortened by 3 bases and J by 0 bases, with 12 bases between the two germline ends. CDR1 is SEHNR and CDR2 is FQNEAQ in the germline V gene (reference sequence). The length of the CDR3 is 16 residues.

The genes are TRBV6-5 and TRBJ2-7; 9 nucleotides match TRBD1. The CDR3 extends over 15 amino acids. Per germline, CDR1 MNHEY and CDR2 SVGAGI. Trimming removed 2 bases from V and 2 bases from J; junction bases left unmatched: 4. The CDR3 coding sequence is TGTGCCAGCAGTTACGACGGGACAGGGACCTACGAGCAGTACTTC. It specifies CASSYDGTGTYEQYF.

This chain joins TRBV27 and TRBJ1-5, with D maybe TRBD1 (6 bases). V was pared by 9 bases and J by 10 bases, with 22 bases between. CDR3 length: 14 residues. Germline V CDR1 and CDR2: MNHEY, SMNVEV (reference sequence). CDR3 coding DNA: TGTGCCAGACTTCCCGGAACAGGGATCGGACCCCAGCATTTT. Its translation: CARLPGTGIGPQHF.

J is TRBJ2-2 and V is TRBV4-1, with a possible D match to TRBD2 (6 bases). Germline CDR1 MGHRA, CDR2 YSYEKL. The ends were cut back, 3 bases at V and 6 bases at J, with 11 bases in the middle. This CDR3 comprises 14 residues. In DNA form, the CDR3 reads TGCGCCAGCAGCCACTCTAGCGACCCCGGGGAGCTGTTTTTT. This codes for CASSHSSDPGELFF.